This T cell receptor (beta chain) is from a study of CD8 T cells in ankylosing spondylitis. Study results and limitations: Enrichment of disease-linked clones was reportedly significant in matched ankylosing spondylitis synovial fluid. Among TCR beta sequences, a motif of eight highly homologous variants appeared characteristic of ankylosing spondylitis blood.

This CDR3 has 15 residues. J gave up 3 bases and V 4 bases, and 6 bases lay outside the gene matches. TCRdb re-analysed the 5' RACE reads in MiXCR, keeping a single row per CDR3 protein. The table records hundreds of thousands of distinct CDR3 sequences, roughly 18% of them present only once. This clonotype was counted many times. Antigen: not known. The sequencing input was blood, either unsorted or a sorted T cell fraction (not recorded which). The chain uses TRBV12-3 or TRBV12-4 and TRBJ1-3; TRBD1 matches 7 bases. This sequence originates from a male donor with ankylosing spondylitis. The CDR3 coding sequence is TGTGCCAGCAGTTCCCTGACAGGGTATGGAAACACCATATATTTT. Protein product: CASSSLTGYGNTIYF.